These 12 T cell receptor beta chains came from one sample sequenced in a study of post-analysis software for immune sequencing data. Study observations and caveats: Patients used about 5 TRBV segments, including TRBV5-6, TRBV5-1 and TRBV20-1, more often than controls.

The antigens for these receptors are not known. Unique molecular identifiers were carried by the TCR beta cDNA libraries. TCRdb fed the PCR reads into MiXCR, producing one record per CDR3 protein. Of hundreds of thousands of distinct CDR3 sequences listed, approximately 45% are singletons. Input material: blood. These receptors all come from a girl aged 10 to 17 with multiple sclerosis.

The chain recombines TRBV6-2 or TRBV6-3 with TRBJ1-2, with D possibly matching TRBD1 (6 bases). The V gene lost 7 bases and the J gene lost 2 bases, with 17 bases spanning the gap. The CDR3 sequence is 15 residues long. Germline V gene sequence: CDR1 MNHEY, CDR2 SVGEGT. In DNA form, the CDR3 reads TGTGCCAGCACTCCGGTGGGGGCACCCAACTATGGCTACACCTTC. Translation gives CASTPVGAPNYGYTF.

The chain has TRBV5-5 and TRBJ1-5; D gene unclear. The CDR3 is made up of 13 amino acids. V shed 2 bases and J shed 6 bases, with 9 bases lying between them. Germline CDR1 SGHKS, CDR2 YYEKEE (reference sequence). The CDR3 nucleotides read TGTGCCAGCAGCTTTGGACGGGGTCAGCCCCAGCATTTT. Translated: CASSFGRGQPQHF.

This clonotype was seen a handful of times. The V call is TRBV5-1, the J call TRBJ2-5, with 9 nucleotides matching TRBD1. The CDR3 spans 15 residues. With 4 bases clipped from V and 5 bases from J, the junction kept 9 bases outside the gene matches. Germline CDR1 is SGHRS and CDR2 is YFSETQ. The CDR3 DNA reads as TGCGCCAGCAGCCCGGGACAGGGCGAATTCGAGACCCAGTACTTC. Translating gives CASSPGQGEFETQYF.

The genes are TRBV2 and TRBJ2-3; 10 nucleotides agree with TRBD2. Per the germline V gene, CDR1 is SNHLY and CDR2 is FYNNEI. Trimming at V came to 1 base and at J to 0 bases, leaving 7 bases not matched to a gene. This CDR3 has 18 amino acids. CDR3 in DNA: TGTGCCAGCAGTGAAGTTTCGGCTAGCGGGAGTAGCACAGATACGCAGTATTTT. Its translation is CASSEVSASGSSTDTQYF.

V usage is TRBV9 and J usage is TRBJ2-5; TRBD2 is a possible D gene (5 bases). Trimming pared 4 bases from V and 2 bases from J, leaving 15 bases between. The germline gives CDR1 SGDLS, CDR2 YYNGEE. CDR3 length: 15 residues. The CDR3 DNA follows: TGTGCCAGCAGCTACCAACCGGGAAGACAAGAGACCCAGTACTTC. Its translation is CASSYQPGRQETQYF.

The V and J genes are TRBV29-1 and TRBJ1-5; no definite D call. Germline-derived CDR1 and CDR2 are SQVTM and ANQGSEA. V gave up 3 bases and J gave up 0 bases, with 9 bases separating them. CDR3 size: 14 residues. CDR3 bases: TGCAGCGTTGAGGCGAGATATAGCAATCAGCCCCAGCATTTT. This codes for CSVEARYSNQPQHF.

This clonotype has just a few counts. The chain has TRBV12-3 or TRBV12-4 and TRBJ1-5, with 9 bases matching TRBD1. The CDR3 is 19 residues long. V trimming: 5 bases; J trimming: 0 bases; junction bases outside the gene matches: 14. The CDR3 nucleotides are TGTGCCAGCAGTCCGGGGAGCGGGACAGGGATCTTTAGCAATCAGCCCCAGCATTTT. It codes for CASSPGSGTGIFSNQPQHF.

This clonotype was seen only a few times. V gene TRBV20-1 combines with J gene TRBJ1-2; D unresolved. Germline V CDR1 and CDR2: DFQATT, SNEGSKA (reference sequence). V shed 3 bases and J shed 2 bases, with 13 bases lying between them. The length of the CDR3 is 14 residues. CDR3 coding DNA: TGCAGTGCTAGCGTAAGGATTTCCAACTATGGCTACACCTTC. As protein: CSASVRISNYGYTF.

The genes are TRBV11-2 and TRBJ1-4; unclear D gene. Trimming shortened V by 5 bases and J by 5 bases, and 15 bases separated the two germline ends. The CDR3 spans 15 residues. Germline-derived CDR1 and CDR2 are SGHAT and FQNNGV. The CDR3 loop reads CASSQDGKTNEKLFF. The CDR3 region has the DNA TGTGCCAGCAGCCAGGACGGGAAGACGAATGAAAAACTGTTTTTT. The variable domain in full, with the rest retrieved from reference TRBV11-2 and TRBJ1-4, is EAGVAQSPRYKIIEKRQSVAFWCNPISGHATLYWYQQILGQGPKLLIQFQNNGVVDDSQLPKDRFSAERLKGVDSTLKIQPAKLEDSAVYLCASSQDGKTNEKLFFGSGTQLSVL.

This clonotype was seen a few times. The chain joins TRBV28 to TRBJ2-4, with D possibly called TRBD1 or TRBD2 (5 bases each). The J call may be faulty, since TRBJ2-7 better matches the DNA end. This CDR3 has 15 amino acids. Germline CDR1 reads MDHEN; CDR2 reads SYDVKM. The CDR3 nucleotides read TGTGCCAGCAGTTTCAGTCGGGGCTACTCCTACGAGCAGTACTTC. Translation: CASSFSRGYSYEQYF.

The V gene is TRBV6-5, the J gene TRBJ2-1, with D possibly matching TRBD1 (5 bases). Trimming stripped 7 bases from V and 6 bases from J, with 19 bases between. CDR1 and CDR2 from the germline V gene are MNHEY and SVGAGI. The CDR3 is 15 amino acids. DNA of the CDR3: TGTGCCAGCAAAAAGGGTCGTTTAACAGGCAATGAGCAGTTCTTC. This translates into CASKKGRLTGNEQFF.

Notes on this clonotype: A much larger clone is a single base away; this may be a read error. The chain uses TRBV7-7 and TRBJ2-1; no reliable D call. The length of the CDR3 is 15 residues. Germline CDR1 SSHAT, CDR2 FNYEAQ (reference sequence). DNA of the CDR3: TGTGCTAGCAGCCCCGTAAGGAGCTCCCACAATGAGCAGTTCTTC. Translating it yields CASSPVRSSHNEQFF.